This TCR beta chain was sequenced for a study of OX40 agonist ivuxolimab in advanced cancers. On the study more broadly: The dose of intravenous ivuxolimab that patients received every 2 weeks ranged from 0.01 to 10 mg/kg. The dose-escalation cohort had hepatocellular carcinoma, melanoma, renal cell or head and neck cancer. Allowance was made for prior anti-PD-1, anti-PD-L1 or anti-CTLA-4 therapy, and 35% to 40% had some.

People who had autoimmune disease history or systemic immunosuppression were excluded. Sequencing was performed with immunoSEQ multiplex PCR; in TCRdb, only in-frame clones are kept and a portion is missing. The table includes tens of thousands of clones, 92% detected once. In regard to this clone: Additional DNA sequences in this sample encode the identical CDR3.

Trimming stripped 0 bases from V and 1 base from J, with 6 bases between. The germline V gene encodes CDR1 GTSNPN and CDR2 SVGIG (reference sequence). This CDR3 comprises 13 residues. This sequence originates from an adult with an advanced solid tumor such as melanoma, head and neck, liver or kidney cancer. This rearrangement joins TRBV30 to TRBJ1-1; D is perhaps TRBD1 (6 bases). Sequences were derived from CD4+ or CD8+ T cells sorted from blood, sampled in a trial of the OX40 agonist ivuxolimab. CDR3 amino acids: CAWSVGGNTEAFF. CDR3 nucleotide sequence: TGTGCCTGGAGTGTAGGGGGGAACACTGAAGCTTTCTTT. The full variable domain, in which reference TRBV30 and TRBJ1-1 provide the parts outside the CDR3, is SQTIHQWPATLVQPVGSPLSLECTVEGTSNPNLYWYRQAAGRGLQLLFYSVGIGQISSEVPQNLSASRPQDRQFILSSKKLLLSDSGFYLCAWSVGGNTEAFFGQGTRLTVV.